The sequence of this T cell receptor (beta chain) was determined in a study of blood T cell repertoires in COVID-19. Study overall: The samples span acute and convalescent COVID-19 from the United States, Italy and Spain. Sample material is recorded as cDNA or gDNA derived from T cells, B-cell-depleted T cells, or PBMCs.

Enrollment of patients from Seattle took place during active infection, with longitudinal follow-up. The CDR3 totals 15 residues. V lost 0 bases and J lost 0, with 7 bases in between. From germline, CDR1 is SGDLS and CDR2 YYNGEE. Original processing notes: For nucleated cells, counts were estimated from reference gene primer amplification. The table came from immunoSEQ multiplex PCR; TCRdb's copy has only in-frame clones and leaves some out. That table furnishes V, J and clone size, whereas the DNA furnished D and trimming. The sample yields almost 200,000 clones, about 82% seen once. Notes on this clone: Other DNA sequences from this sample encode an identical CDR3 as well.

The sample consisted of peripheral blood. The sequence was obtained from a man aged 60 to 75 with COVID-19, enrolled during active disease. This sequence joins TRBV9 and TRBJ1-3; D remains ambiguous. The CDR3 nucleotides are TGTGCCAGCAGCGTAGAGGGAGGCTCTGGAAACACCATATATTTT. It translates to CASSVEGGSGNTIYF. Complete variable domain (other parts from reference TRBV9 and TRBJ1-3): DSGVTQTPKHLITATGQRVTLRCSPRSGDLSVYWYQQSLDQGLQFLIQYYNGEERAKGNILERFSAQQFPDLHSELNLSSLELGDSALYFCASSVEGGSGNTIYFGEGSWLTVV.